This T cell receptor (beta chain) was captured by sequencing in a study of T cells in Graves' hyperthyroidism and ophthalmopathy (dated 2019 in TCRdb). Study-wide context: TCR V-J signatures able to tell the groups apart were searched for in a discovery cohort of 95 to 100 patients, of whom over 40 had Graves' ophthalmopathy and 55 to 60 had stable Graves' hyperthyroidism. Prospective prediction of ophthalmopathy was tested in an independent validation cohort consisting of under 20 hyperthyroidism patients and around 16 patients who later progressed to ophthalmopathy. For training and testing, the 80 to 100 patients in the discovery cohort were randomly divided in a 7:3 ratio. The study also compared thyroid tissue and blood T-cell repertoires from a handful of Graves' hyperthyroidism patients. After sampling, hyperthyroidism patients received methimazole starting at 30 mg daily, and ophthalmopathy patients received high-dose intravenous methylprednisolone. The paper describes TCR Vbeta CDR3 sequencing of fewer than 150 peripheral blood samples, made up of 43 ophthalmopathy patients, around 78 hyperthyroidism patients and 17 progressor patients.

As to this clonotype: Its antigen is still unknown. Nothing much larger sits one base from this clone, and base qualities are not available.

Results and caveats for the whole study, not just this receptor: Ophthalmopathy was separated from stable hyperthyroidism by a 13 V-J signature model, with approximately 86% sensitivity and about 84% specificity obtained in cross-validation and 80%/75% obtained in testing. In validation, the model predicted progression to ophthalmopathy with roughly 70% sensitivity and over 72% specificity, a median of 6.5 months before onset. Sample size was not statistically predetermined, and investigators were not blinded to group allocation. Most expanded thyroid clonotypes (frequency above 0.001) were also detected in blood, a finding suggesting that blood repertoires may reflect thyroid immune responses.

TCR beta CDR3 regions were amplified from RNA transcripts. The first round of RT-PCR for the TCR CDR3 was performed with the HTBI primer set and the Qiagen OneStep RT-PCR kit. The libraries were constructed in a second round of multiplex PCR and then size-selected and purified. The libraries were sequenced on an Illumina HiSeq2000 using paired-end 100 bp reads. The authors processed their data as follows. SOAPnuke was used to process the raw data, with reads discarded if the reads contained adapters or uncalled bases, had a mean Phred below 15, or lacked an exact constant-primer or identifier match. COPE v1.2.5 was used to merge high-quality paired reads, and clonotypes were defined as unique nucleotide sequences. MiTCR v1.1 was used to align clonotypes to the IMGT TRBV, TRBD and TRBJ reference segments. The analysis included only V-J combinations with a frequency above 0.0001, which together covered over 98% of the repertoires. The TCS score was defined as F50 (clonal expansion) divided by E x V (chaos), with BLOSUM62-based TCRdist calculated between CDR3 peptides within each V-J. Welch's t-statistics and random forest reduced fewer than 550 V-J features to 13, which were used in a naive Bayes classifier (R e1071). The public reads were reprocessed in TCRdb via fastp at Q25 and MiXCR, keeping in-frame beta chains. When rows share a CDR3 protein, they turn into one entry using the most common DNA and genes. For this entry, the V and J calls and clone size follow TCRdb and not the study's own pipeline. This sample is represented by some 600,000 distinct CDR3 sequences; about 45% of them were singletons. The ten largest clonotypes hold just over 8% of the sample.

Stable Graves' hyperthyroidism was defined as the absence of progression to ophthalmopathy over 18 months of follow-up. Hyperthyroidism patients were newly diagnosed, with disease duration under 2 months, and aged 18 to 65 years. Exclusion was applied to patients with uncontrolled infections, other autoimmune diseases, pregnancy or lactation. Diagnoses were established on the basis of clinical symptoms, serum thyroxine and TRAb, thyroid ultrasound, and orbital computed tomography. Trizol reagent was used to extract total RNA, and RNA quality was then checked on an Agilent 2100 Bioanalyzer. The sequence derives from a woman aged 18 to 35 with Graves' hyperthyroidism. Donor details come from another sample of the same person, matched by shared clones. The sequencing sample was made of peripheral blood or thyroid tissue (not recorded which).

The CDR3 loop reads CASSESTGVGYTF. The DNA reads TGTGCCAGCAGTGAGTCGACAGGGGTCGGCTACACCTTC. The rearranged segments are TRBV25-1 and TRBJ1-2, with 8 bases matching TRBD1. Reading from cysteine to phenylalanine, the CDR3 counts 13 amino acids. Only the CDR3 part of the read is kept: 39 bases, read in frame from the first base. CDR1 and CDR2 were assigned from the germline V gene as MGHDK and SYGVNS. The germline V end is reduced by 3 bases and the J end by 8 bases; junction bases left unmatched: 5.